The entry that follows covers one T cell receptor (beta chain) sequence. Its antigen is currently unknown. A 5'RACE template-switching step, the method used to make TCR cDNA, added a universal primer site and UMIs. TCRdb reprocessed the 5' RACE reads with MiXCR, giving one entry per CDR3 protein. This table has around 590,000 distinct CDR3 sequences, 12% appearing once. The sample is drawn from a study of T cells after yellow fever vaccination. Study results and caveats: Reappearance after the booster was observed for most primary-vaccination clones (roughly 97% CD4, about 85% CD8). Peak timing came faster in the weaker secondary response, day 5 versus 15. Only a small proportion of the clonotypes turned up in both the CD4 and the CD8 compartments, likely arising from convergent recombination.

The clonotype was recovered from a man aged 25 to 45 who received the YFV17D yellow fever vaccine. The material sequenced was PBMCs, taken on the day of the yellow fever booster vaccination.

The CDR3 DNA follows: TGTGCCAGCAGCGCCGGGACAGGGAGTGCCGGGGAGCTGTTTTTT. Translated: CASSAGTGSAGELFF. The chain employs TRBV7-2 and TRBJ2-2; 9 positions match TRBD1. Looked up from germline, CDR1 is SGHTA and CDR2 is FQGNSA. This CDR3 is built from 15 residues. The V and J ends lost 5 bases and 6 bases, in that order; junction bases with no gene match: 7.